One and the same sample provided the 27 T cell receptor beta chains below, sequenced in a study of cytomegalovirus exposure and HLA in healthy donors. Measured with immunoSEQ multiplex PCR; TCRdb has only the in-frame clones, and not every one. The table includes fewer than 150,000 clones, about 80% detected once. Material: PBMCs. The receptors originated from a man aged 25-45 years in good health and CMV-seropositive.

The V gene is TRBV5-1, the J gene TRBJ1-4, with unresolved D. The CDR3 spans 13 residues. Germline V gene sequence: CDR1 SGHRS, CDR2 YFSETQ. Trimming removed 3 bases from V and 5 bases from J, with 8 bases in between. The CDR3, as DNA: TGCGCCAGCAGCTCCACAAAGAATGAAAAACTGTTTTTT. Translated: CASSSTKNEKLFF.

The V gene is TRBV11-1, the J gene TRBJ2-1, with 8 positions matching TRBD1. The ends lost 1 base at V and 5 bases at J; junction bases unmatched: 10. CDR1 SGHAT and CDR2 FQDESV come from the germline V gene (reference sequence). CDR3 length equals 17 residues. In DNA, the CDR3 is TGTGCCAGCAGCTTAGAACAAGGACAGGGTTGGGACAATGAGCAGTTCTTC. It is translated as CASSLEQGQGWDNEQFF.

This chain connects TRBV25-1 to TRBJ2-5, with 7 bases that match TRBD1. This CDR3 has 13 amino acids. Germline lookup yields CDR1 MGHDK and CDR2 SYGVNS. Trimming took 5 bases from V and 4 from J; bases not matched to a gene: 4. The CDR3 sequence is CASSLGGLETQYF. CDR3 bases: TGTGCCAGCAGTTTAGGGGGCCTAGAGACCCAGTACTTC.

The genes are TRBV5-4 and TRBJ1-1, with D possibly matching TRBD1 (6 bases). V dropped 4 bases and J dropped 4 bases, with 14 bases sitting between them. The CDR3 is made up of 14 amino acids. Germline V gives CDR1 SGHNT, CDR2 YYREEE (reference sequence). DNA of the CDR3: TGTGCCAGCAGCGTAACAGGGTGGGGCACTGAAGCTTTCTTT. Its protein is CASSVTGWGTEAFF.

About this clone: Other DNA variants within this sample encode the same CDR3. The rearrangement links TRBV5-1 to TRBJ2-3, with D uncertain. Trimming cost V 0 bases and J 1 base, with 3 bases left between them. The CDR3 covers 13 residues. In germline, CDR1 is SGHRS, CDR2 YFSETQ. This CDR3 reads CASSLAGTDTQYF. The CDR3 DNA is TGCGCCAGCAGCTTGGCCGGCACAGATACGCAGTATTTT.

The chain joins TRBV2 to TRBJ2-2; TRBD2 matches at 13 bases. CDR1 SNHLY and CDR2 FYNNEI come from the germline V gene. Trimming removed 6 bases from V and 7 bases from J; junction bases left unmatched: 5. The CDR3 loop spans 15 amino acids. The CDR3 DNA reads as TGTGCCAGCAGCCGACTAGCGGGGGGTATCGGGGAGCTGTTTTTT. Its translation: CASSRLAGGIGELFF.

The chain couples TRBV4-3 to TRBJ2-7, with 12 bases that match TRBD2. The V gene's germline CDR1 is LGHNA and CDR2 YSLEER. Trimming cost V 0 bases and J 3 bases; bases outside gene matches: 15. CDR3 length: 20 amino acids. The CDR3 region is CASSQDAPSGGAGKRYEQYF. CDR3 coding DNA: TGCGCCAGCAGCCAAGATGCCCCTAGCGGGGGGGCCGGGAAGCGCTACGAGCAGTACTTC.

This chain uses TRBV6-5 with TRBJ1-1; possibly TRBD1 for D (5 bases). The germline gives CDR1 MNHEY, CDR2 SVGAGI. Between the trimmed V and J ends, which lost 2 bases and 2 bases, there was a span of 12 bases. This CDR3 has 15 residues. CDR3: CASSYQGGVNTEAFF. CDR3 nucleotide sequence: TGTGCCAGCAGTTACCAGGGCGGGGTTAACACTGAAGCTTTCTTT.

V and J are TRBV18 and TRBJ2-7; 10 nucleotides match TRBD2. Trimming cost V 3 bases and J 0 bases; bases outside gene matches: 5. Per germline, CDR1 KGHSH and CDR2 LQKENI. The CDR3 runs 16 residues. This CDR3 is CASSPGLAASSYEQYF. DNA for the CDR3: TGTGCCAGCTCACCCGGACTAGCGGCGAGCTCCTACGAGCAGTACTTC.

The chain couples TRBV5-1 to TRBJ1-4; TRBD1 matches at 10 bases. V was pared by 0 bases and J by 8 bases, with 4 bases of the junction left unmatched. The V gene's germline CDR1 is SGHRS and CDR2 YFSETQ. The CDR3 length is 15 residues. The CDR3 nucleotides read TGCGCCAGCAGCTTGGAGACAGGGGGCAGGGAAAAACTGTTTTTT. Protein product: CASSLETGGREKLFF.

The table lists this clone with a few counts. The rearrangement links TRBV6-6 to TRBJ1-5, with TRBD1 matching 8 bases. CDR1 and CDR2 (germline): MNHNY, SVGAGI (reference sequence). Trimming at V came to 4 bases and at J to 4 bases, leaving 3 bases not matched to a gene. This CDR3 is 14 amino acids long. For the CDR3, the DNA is TGTGCCAGCAGTTGGACAGGGACAAATCAGCCCCAGCATTTT. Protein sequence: CASSWTGTNQPQHF.

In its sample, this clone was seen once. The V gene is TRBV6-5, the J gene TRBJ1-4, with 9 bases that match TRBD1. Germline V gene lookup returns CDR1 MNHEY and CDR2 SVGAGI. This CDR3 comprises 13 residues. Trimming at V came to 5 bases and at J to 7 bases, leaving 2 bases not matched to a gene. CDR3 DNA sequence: TGTGCCAGCAGTAACAGGGGGCTTGAAAAACTGTTTTTT. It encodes CASSNRGLEKLFF.

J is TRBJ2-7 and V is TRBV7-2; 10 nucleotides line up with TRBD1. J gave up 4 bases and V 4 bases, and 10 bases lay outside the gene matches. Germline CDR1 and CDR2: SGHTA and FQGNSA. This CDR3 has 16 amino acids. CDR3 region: CASSSGGTGVSYEQYF. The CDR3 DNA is TGTGCCAGCAGCTCAGGGGGGACAGGGGTATCTTACGAGCAGTACTTC.

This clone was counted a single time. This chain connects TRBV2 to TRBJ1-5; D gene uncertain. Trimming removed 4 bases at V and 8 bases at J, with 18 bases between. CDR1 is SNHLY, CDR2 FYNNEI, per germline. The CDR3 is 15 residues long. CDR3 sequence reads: CASSGIGQTIKPQHF. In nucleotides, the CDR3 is TGTGCCAGCAGTGGGATTGGGCAGACCATCAAGCCCCAGCATTTT.

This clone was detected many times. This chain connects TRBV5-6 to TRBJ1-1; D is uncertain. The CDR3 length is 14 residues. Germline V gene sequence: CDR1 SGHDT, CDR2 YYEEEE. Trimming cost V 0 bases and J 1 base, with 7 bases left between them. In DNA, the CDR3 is TGTGCCAGCAGCTTGGTGCAGCGGAACACTGAAGCTTTCTTT. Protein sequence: CASSLVQRNTEAFF.

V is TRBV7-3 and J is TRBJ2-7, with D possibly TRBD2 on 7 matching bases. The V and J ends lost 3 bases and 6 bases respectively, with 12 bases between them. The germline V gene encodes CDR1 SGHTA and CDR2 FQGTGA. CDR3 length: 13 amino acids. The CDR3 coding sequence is TGTGCCAGCAGCTTTGGGGGGGGCGCCGAGCAGTACTTC. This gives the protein CASSFGGGAEQYF.

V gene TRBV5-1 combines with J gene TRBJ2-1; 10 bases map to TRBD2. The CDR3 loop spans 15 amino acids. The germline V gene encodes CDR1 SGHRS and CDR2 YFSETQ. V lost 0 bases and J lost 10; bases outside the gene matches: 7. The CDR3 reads CASSLAEVSGREQFF. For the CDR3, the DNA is TGCGCCAGCAGCTTGGCCGAGGTTAGCGGGAGGGAGCAGTTCTTC.

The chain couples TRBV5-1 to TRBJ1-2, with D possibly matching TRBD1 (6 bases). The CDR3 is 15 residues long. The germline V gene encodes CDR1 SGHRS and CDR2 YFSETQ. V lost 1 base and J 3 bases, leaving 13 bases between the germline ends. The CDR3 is CASSLWGGQDYGYTF. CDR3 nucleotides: TGCGCCAGCAGCTTGTGGGGGGGGCAGGACTATGGCTACACCTTC.

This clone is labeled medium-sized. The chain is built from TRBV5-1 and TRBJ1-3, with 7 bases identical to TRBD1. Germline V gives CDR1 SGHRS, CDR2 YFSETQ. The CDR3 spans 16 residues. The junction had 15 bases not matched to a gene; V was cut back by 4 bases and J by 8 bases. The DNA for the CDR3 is TGCGCCAGCAGCACAGGACAGGCCCCCGGGTCGTACACCATATATTTT. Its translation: CASSTGQAPGSYTIYF.

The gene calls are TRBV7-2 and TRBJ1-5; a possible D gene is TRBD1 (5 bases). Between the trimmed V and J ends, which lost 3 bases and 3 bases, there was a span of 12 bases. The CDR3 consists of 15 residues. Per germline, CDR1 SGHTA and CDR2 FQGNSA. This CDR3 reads CASSLGQGNNQPQHF. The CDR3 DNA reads TGTGCCAGCAGCTTGGGTCAGGGAAACAATCAGCCCCAGCATTTT. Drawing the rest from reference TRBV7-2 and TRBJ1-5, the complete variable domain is GAGVSQSPSNKVTEKGKDVELRCDPISGHTALYWYRQSLGQGLEFLIYFQGNSAPDKSGLPSDRFSAERTGGSVSTLTIQRTQQEDSAVYLCASSLGQGNNQPQHFGDGTRLSIL.

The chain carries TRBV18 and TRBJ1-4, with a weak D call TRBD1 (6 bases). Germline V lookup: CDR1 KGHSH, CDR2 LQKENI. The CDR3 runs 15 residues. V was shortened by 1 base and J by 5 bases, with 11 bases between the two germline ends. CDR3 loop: CASSPLQGTNEKLFF. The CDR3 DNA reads TGTGCCAGCTCACCACTTCAGGGGACGAATGAAAAACTGTTTTTT.

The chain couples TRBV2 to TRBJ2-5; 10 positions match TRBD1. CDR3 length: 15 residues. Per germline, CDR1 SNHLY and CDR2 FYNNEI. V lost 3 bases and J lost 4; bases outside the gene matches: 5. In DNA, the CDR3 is TGTGCCAGCAGTGATTTTGGACAGGGGGGAGAGACCCAGTACTTC. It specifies CASSDFGQGGETQYF.

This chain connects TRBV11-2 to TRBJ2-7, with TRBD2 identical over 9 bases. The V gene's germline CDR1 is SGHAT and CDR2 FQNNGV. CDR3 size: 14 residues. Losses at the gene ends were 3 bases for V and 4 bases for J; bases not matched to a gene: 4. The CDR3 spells CASSFSGGLYEQYF. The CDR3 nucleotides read TGTGCCAGCAGCTTTAGCGGGGGCCTATACGAGCAGTACTTC.

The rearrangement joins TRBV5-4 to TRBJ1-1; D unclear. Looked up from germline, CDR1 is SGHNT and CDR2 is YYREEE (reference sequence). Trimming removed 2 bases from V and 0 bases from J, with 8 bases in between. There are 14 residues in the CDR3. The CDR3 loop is CASSFYTLNTEAFF. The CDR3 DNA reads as TGTGCCAGCAGCTTTTACACCCTGAACACTGAAGCTTTCTTT.

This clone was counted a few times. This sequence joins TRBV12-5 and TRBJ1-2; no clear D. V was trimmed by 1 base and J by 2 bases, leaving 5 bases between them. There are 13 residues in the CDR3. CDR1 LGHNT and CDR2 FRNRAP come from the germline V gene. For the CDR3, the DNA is TGTGCTAGTGGTTTGGACGGGAACTATGGCTACACCTTC. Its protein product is CASGLDGNYGYTF.

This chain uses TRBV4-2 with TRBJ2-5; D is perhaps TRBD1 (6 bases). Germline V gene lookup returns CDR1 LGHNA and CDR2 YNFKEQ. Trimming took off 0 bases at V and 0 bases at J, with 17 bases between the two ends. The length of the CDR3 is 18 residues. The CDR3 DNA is TGTGCCAGCAGCCAAGAGACCCGGACAGACTCGTACCAAGAGACCCAGTACTTC. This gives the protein CASSQETRTDSYQETQYF.

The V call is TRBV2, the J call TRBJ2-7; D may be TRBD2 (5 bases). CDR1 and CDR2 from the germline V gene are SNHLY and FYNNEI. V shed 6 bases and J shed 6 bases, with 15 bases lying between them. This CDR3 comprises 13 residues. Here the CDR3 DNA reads TGTGCCAGCAGGACATTCACCGAGGGCGAGCAGTACTTC. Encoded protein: CASRTFTEGEQYF.